This is a list of T cell receptor beta chains from one sample in a study of vaccination and CD4 T cells after COVID-19. The antigens these receptors bind are not known. TCRdb independently ran MiXCR on the PCR reads; one entry per CDR3 protein. This table holds 20,000 to 25,000 distinct CDR3 sequences, around half found once. The sequenced sample consisted of CD4+ T cells from blood, cultured in vitro. The receptors derive from a human donor who had recovered from COVID-19. Both conserved end residues are part of each CDR3. The order of the fields is J gene, CDR3 length, clone size, V gene, D gene, CDR3 protein, CDR3 DNA. D genes are given only for firm matches. A clone size is listed for some rows: how often the clone was seen (once, few, many), or a class if it is expanded.

J: TRBJ2-1
length: 13
size: few
V: TRBV20-1
D: TRBD2
CDR3: CSARTSGYNEQFF
DNA: TGCAGTGCTAGAACTAGCGGATACAATGAGCAGTTCTTC

J: TRBJ1-1
length: 14
size: -
V: TRBV6-1
D: -
CDR3: CASSAAGFGTEAFF
DNA: TGTGCCAGCAGTGCCGCAGGCTTCGGCACTGAAGCTTTCTTT

J: TRBJ2-7
length: 16
size: -
V: TRBV7-9
D: -
CDR3: CASSSFRGPRGLEQYF
DNA: TGTGCCAGCAGCTCTTTCAGGGGGCCGCGGGGGTTGGAGCAGTACTTC

J: TRBJ2-1
length: 14
size: -
V: TRBV28
D: -
CDR3: CASSPLAWDNEQFF
DNA: TGTGCCAGCAGTCCTCTAGCTTGGGACAATGAGCAGTTCTTC

J: TRBJ1-2
length: 14
size: few
V: TRBV25-1
D: -
CDR3: CASSVTGTNYGYTF
DNA: TGTGCCAGCAGTGTGACAGGAACTAACTATGGCTACACCTTC

J: TRBJ2-3
length: 14
size: medium-sized
V: TRBV6-1
D: TRBD1
CDR3: CASRPDRVSDTQYF
DNA: TGTGCCAGCAGACCGGACAGGGTGTCAGATACGCAGTATTTT

J: TRBJ2-5
length: 14
size: few
V: TRBV20-1
D: TRBD2
CDR3: CSALAGTSEETQYF
DNA: TGCAGTGCTTTGGCGGGGACTAGCGAGGAGACCCAGTACTTC

J: TRBJ2-7
length: 12
size: few
V: TRBV27
D: -
CDR3: CASSGWSYEQYF
DNA: TGTGCCAGCAGTGGCTGGTCCTACGAGCAGTACTTC

J: TRBJ1-1
length: 14
size: few
V: TRBV15
D: -
CDR3: CATSSHRGGTEAFF
DNA: TGTGCCACCAGCAGTCATCGTGGGGGAACTGAAGCTTTCTTT

J: TRBJ2-2
length: 13
size: -
V: TRBV7-9
D: -
CDR3: CASSLRVAGELFF
DNA: TGTGCCAGCAGCCTCAGGGTGGCCGGGGAGCTGTTTTTT

J: TRBJ1-2
length: 15
size: -
V: TRBV23-1
D: TRBD1
CDR3: CASSQLAGGGYGYTF
DNA: TGCGCCAGCAGTCAACTGGCAGGGGGCGGCTATGGCTACACCTTC

J: TRBJ1-5
length: 15
size: -
V: TRBV30
D: TRBD1
CDR3: CAWSVATGGNQPQHF
DNA: TGTGCCTGGAGTGTAGCGACAGGGGGGAATCAGCCCCAGCATTTT

J: TRBJ2-2
length: 15
size: -
V: TRBV6-1
D: -
CDR3: CASSLQGPYTGELFF
DNA: TGTGCCAGCAGCCTACAGGGACCCTACACCGGGGAGCTGTTTTTT

J: TRBJ1-2
length: 14
size: few
V: TRBV29-1
D: TRBD1
CDR3: CSVVGTGGDYGYTF
DNA: TGCAGCGTTGTCGGGACAGGGGGCGACTATGGCTACACCTTC

J: TRBJ2-3
length: 15
size: few
V: TRBV7-3
D: -
CDR3: CASSSYKPRTDTQYF
DNA: TGTGCCAGCAGCTCATACAAACCTCGGACAGATACGCAGTATTTT

J: TRBJ2-1
length: 17
size: -
V: TRBV20-1
D: -
CDR3: CSARPSDQAEHYNEQFF
DNA: TGCAGTGCTAGACCCTCCGATCAAGCGGAGCACTACAATGAGCAGTTCTTC

J: TRBJ2-5
length: 16
size: -
V: TRBV5-1
D: TRBD2
CDR3: CASSLGTSGLQETQYF
DNA: TGCGCCAGCAGCTTGGGGACTAGCGGTCTCCAAGAGACCCAGTACTTC

J: TRBJ2-3
length: 15
size: few
V: TRBV30
D: TRBD2
CDR3: CAWSALAGEADTQYF
DNA: TGTGCCTGGAGTGCCCTAGCGGGAGAAGCAGATACGCAGTATTTT

J: TRBJ1-6
length: 14
size: -
V: TRBV2
D: -
CDR3: CASSDREVITPLHF
DNA: TGTGCCAGCAGTGATAGGGAGGTGATCACACCCCTCCACTTT

J: TRBJ2-2
length: 14
size: once
V: TRBV10-1
D: TRBD1
CDR3: CASRRQGQTGELFF
DNA: TGCGCCAGCAGAAGACAGGGACAGACCGGGGAGCTGTTTTTT

J: TRBJ1-1
length: 16
size: -
V: TRBV20-1
D: -
CDR3: CSASKAGGGTNTEAFF
DNA: TGCAGTGCTAGTAAGGCAGGAGGTGGGACTAACACTGAAGCTTTCTTT

J: TRBJ2-3
length: 15
size: -
V: TRBV14
D: -
CDR3: CASSQEGDNTDTQYF
DNA: TGTGCCAGCAGCCAAGAAGGGGATAACACAGATACGCAGTATTTT

J: TRBJ1-2
length: 14
size: -
V: TRBV28
D: TRBD1
CDR3: CASSLGGDRGSYTF
DNA: TGTGCCAGCAGTCTGGGCGGAGACAGGGGGTCTTACACCTTC

J: TRBJ2-3
length: 22
size: -
V: TRBV6-2/TRBV6-3
D: TRBD2
CDR3: CASSYPHKVASGRGGPTDTQYF
DNA: TGTGCCAGCAGTTACCCCCATAAGGTTGCTAGCGGGAGAGGGGGCCCCACAGATACGCAGTATTTT

J: TRBJ2-2
length: 16
size: few
V: TRBV24-1
D: TRBD2
CDR3: CATSDRSGSLTGELFF
DNA: TGTGCCACCAGTGATCGTAGCGGGAGTTTAACCGGGGAGCTGTTTTTT

J: TRBJ1-5
length: 13
size: -
V: TRBV6-1
D: -
CDR3: CASSEALYQPQHF
DNA: TGTGCCAGCAGTGAAGCCTTATATCAGCCCCAGCATTTT

J: TRBJ1-4
length: 13
size: few
V: TRBV6-4
D: -
CDR3: CASRTQPNEKLFF
DNA: TGTGCCAGCAGGACTCAACCCAATGAAAAACTGTTTTTT

J: TRBJ1-1
length: 13
size: few
V: TRBV18
D: -
CDR3: CASSPPPGTEAFF
DNA: TGTGCCAGCTCACCACCCCCGGGCACTGAAGCTTTCTTT

J: TRBJ1-1
length: 14
size: once
V: TRBV18
D: -
CDR3: CASSPRRADTEAFF
DNA: TGTGCCAGCTCACCCCGCCGGGCGGACACTGAAGCTTTCTTT

J: TRBJ1-4
length: 16
size: -
V: TRBV20-1
D: TRBD1
CDR3: CSARESRDSINEKLFF
DNA: TGCAGTGCTAGGGAAAGCCGGGACAGTATTAATGAAAAACTGTTTTTT

J: TRBJ2-3
length: 15
size: -
V: TRBV4-1
D: -
CDR3: CASSHGTESTDTQYF
DNA: TGCGCCAGCAGCCATGGGACGGAGAGCACAGATACGCAGTATTTT

J: TRBJ1-6
length: 13
size: -
V: TRBV18
D: -
CDR3: CASSAGSDSPLHF
DNA: TGTGCCAGCTCAGCGGGATCTGATTCACCCCTCCACTTT

J: TRBJ2-1
length: 13
size: once
V: TRBV6-4
D: -
CDR3: CASSDSGPGEQFF
DNA: TGTGCCAGCAGTGACTCTGGGCCGGGAGAGCAGTTCTTC

J: TRBJ2-7
length: 17
size: -
V: TRBV10-3
D: -
CDR3: CAISESEPLDVPDEQYF
DNA: TGTGCCATCAGTGAGTCGGAGCCTCTAGATGTGCCCGACGAGCAGTACTTC

J: TRBJ1-4
length: 15
size: few
V: TRBV20-1
D: -
CDR3: CSASEGPLTNEKLFF
DNA: TGCAGTGCTAGTGAGGGACCGTTAACTAATGAAAAACTGTTTTTT

J: TRBJ2-1
length: 15
size: -
V: TRBV6-5
D: TRBD2
CDR3: CASSYGTSGIREQFF
DNA: TGTGCCAGCAGTTACGGGACTAGCGGGATAAGAGAGCAGTTCTTC

J: TRBJ1-2
length: 14
size: -
V: TRBV19
D: -
CDR3: CASSIEDGGGGYTF
DNA: TGTGCCAGTAGTATCGAGGACGGGGGCGGAGGCTACACCTTC

J: TRBJ2-1
length: 15
size: -
V: TRBV7-2
D: -
CDR3: CASSLGPSTYNEQFF
DNA: TGTGCCAGCAGCTTAGGGCCTAGCACCTACAATGAGCAGTTCTTC

J: TRBJ2-1
length: 15
size: -
V: TRBV7-2
D: TRBD2
CDR3: CASSLRPSGLDEQFF
DNA: TGTGCCAGCAGCTTAAGGCCTAGCGGGCTCGACGAGCAGTTCTTC

J: TRBJ2-5
length: 15
size: few
V: TRBV5-1
D: -
CDR3: CASSLAGARQETQYF
DNA: TGCGCCAGCAGCTTGGCAGGGGCTCGTCAAGAGACCCAGTACTTC

J: TRBJ2-2
length: 15
size: -
V: TRBV11-2
D: TRBD2
CDR3: CASSFGLAGAGELFF
DNA: TGTGCCAGCAGCTTTGGACTAGCGGGAGCCGGGGAGCTGTTTTTT

J: TRBJ1-5
length: 15
size: few
V: TRBV30
D: TRBD1
CDR3: CAWSTGTGGNQPQHF
DNA: TGTGCCTGGAGCACCGGGACAGGGGGCAATCAGCCCCAGCATTTT

J: TRBJ1-1
length: 15
size: few
V: TRBV5-1
D: -
CDR3: CASSLEGRGSTEAFF
DNA: TGCGCCAGCAGCTTGGAGGGACGCGGGAGCACTGAAGCTTTCTTT

J: TRBJ2-7
length: 12
size: few
V: TRBV20-1
D: -
CDR3: CSARSLAHEQYF
DNA: TGCAGTGCTAGAAGTCTTGCCCACGAGCAGTACTTC